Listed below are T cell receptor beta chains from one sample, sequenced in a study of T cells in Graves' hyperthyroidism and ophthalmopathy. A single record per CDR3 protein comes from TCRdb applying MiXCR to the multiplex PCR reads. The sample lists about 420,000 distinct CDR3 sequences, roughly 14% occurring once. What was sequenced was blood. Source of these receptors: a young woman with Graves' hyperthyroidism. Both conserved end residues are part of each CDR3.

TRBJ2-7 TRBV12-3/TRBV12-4 CASSLSPSSSYEQYF
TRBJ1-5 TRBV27 CASSTIGGPYSNQPQHF
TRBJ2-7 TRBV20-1 CSVRGTGVYEQYF
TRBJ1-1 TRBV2 CASSYQGNTEAFF
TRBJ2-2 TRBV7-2 CASSLVPLNTGELFF
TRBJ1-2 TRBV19 CASSKGGIEDYGYTF
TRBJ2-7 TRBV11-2 CASSLAGRERTYEQYF
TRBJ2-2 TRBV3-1 CASSRSGLRNTGELFF
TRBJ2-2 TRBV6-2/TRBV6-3 CASSYWDYSGVANTGELFF
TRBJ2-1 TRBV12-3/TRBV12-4 CATQTSGYNEQFF
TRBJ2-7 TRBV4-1 CASSQSEQGAYEQYF
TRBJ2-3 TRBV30 CAWQDSFGNTQYF
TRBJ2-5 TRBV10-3 CAISMGTNRRGETQYF
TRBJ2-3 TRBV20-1 CSGRESTDTQYF
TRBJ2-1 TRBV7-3 CASSPSGVGNEQFF
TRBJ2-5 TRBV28 CATQRGLEETQYF
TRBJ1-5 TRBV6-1 CASTTGNSNQPQHF
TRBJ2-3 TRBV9 CASSVGSGSEGDTQYF
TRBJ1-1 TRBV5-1 CASSVQGFETEAFF
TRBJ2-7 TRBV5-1 CASSQSRDPFTYEQYF
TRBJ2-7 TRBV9 CASSVSGTPYSYEQYF
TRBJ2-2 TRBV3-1 CASTQEWPGELFF
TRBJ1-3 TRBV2 CASTNRSTPSGNTIYF
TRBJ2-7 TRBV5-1 CASSFQGDYEQYF
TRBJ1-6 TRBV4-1 CASSHLGTGAGNSPLHF
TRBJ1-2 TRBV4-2 CASSPEDSPNYGYTF
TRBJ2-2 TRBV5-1 CASRLKNTGELFF
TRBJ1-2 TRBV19 CASSIDLGPGSGYTF